These T cell receptor beta chains were read from a single sample in a study of blood T cells in healthy people across ages. TCRdb analysed the 5' RACE reads with MiXCR anew, one entry per CDR3 protein. The sample includes roughly 800,000 distinct CDR3 sequences, around 24% of them seen just once. The same sample was also studied in work on T cells of mothers and their children.

Input material: blood. All receptors come from a boy younger than 18 in good health. CDR3s include the opening cysteine and the closing phenylalanine or tryptophan. Not every row has a clone size; where given, it reads once, few, many or a size class.

TRBV7-6	few	CASSVHRGPMNTEAFF
TRBV9	.	CASSVEPQGQVGPLHF
TRBV20-1	.	CSASTKPGDTQYF
TRBV9	.	CASSRDSNTQYF
TRBV7-9	few	CASSLGKTGEQETQYF
TRBV20-1	.	CSVLSRGGLQTQYF
TRBV3-1	.	CASSHLGRVENEKLFF
TRBV9	few	CACSGDRTGINYGYTF
TRBV5-5	.	CASSAMGQGVDTQYF
TRBV12-3/TRBV12-4	few	CASSNEQFF
TRBV7-3	.	CASSTTSGRSTDTQYF
TRBV24-1	.	CATSDPLYQETQYF
TRBV5-1	.	CASSRPGGGTQYF
TRBV6-5	many	CASIDAGVANEKLFF
TRBV10-3	few	CAISESTGVRAGANVLTF
TRBV3-1	.	CASSQRRQGSTDTQYF
TRBV7-3	few	CASSLGWGRGYTF
TRBV6-5	few	CASLSEGGETQYF